Here is one TCR beta chain with its context. Its antigen is still unknown. The source of the sample is a study of cytomegalovirus exposure and HLA in healthy donors. Study-level points and caveats: Clonal expansion was found to be greater in HLA-associated TCR beta chains than in equally common others in a later analysis. In most subjects, TCR beta sequences reportedly gave accurate predictions of HLA-A and HLA-B alleles. In a later analysis, V- and J-gene trimming of beta chains associated with a DCLRE1C missense variant, replicated independently.

PCR employed 60 Vbeta and 13 Jbeta primers. Method: immunoSEQ multiplex PCR; TCRdb's copy keeps in-frame clones and lacks some. The table includes 100,000 to 150,000 clones, 60% to 85% detected once. This CDR3 comprises 15 residues. Germline V gene sequence: CDR1 MNHEY, CDR2 SMNVEV (reference sequence). V gave up 4 bases and J gave up 3 bases; unmatched junction bases: 5. The clonotype originates from a woman aged 40 to 55 in good health and CMV-seropositive. V and J are TRBV27 and TRBJ2-5, with 10 bases identical to TRBD1. Material for sequencing was PBMCs. The CDR3 loop is CASSSTGGIKETQYF. The CDR3 region has the DNA TGTGCCAGCAGTTCGACAGGGGGCATTAAAGAGACCCAGTACTTC.